This T cell receptor beta chain came from a study of CD8+CD57+ T cells in acquired aplastic anemia. Study details: Reads per healthy sample averaged around 10 million (CD4+) and some 12 million (CD8+).

Between the trimmed V and J ends, which lost 0 bases and 4 bases, there was a span of 10 bases. Germline V gene sequence: CDR1 KGHSH, CDR2 LQKENI. There are 15 residues in the CDR3. This clonotype was counted between two and nine times. Using genomic DNA as the template, TCR beta VDJ and CDR3 profiling was carried out. TCRdb reprocessed the reads via MiXCR and lists one record per CDR3 protein. This sample has 100,000 to 150,000 distinct CDR3 sequences, with around two fifths found just once. The sequence came from a human donor in good health, serving as a control. The V and J genes are TRBV18 and TRBJ2-1, with D tentatively TRBD1 (6 bases). Specimen: sorted CD4+, CD8+, or CD8+CD57+ T cells (not recorded which) from PBMCs. The CDR3 reads CASSPPGTPYNEQFF. The DNA for the CDR3 is TGTGCCAGCTCACCACCGGGGACACCTTACAATGAGCAGTTCTTC.